This T cell receptor (beta chain) was documented in a study of T cell repertoires in cytomegalovirus infection. Study in general: Matching HLA type and CMV infection were both indicated by public TCR beta signatures.

Looked up from germline, CDR1 is MDHEN and CDR2 is SYDVKM. Trimming pared 5 bases from V and 6 bases from J, leaving 17 bases between. The CDR3 runs 16 residues. Whole-study findings and limits: The cumulative frequency of public TCR beta families identified carriers of CMV plus the relevant HLA. The response measured ex vivo was dominated by TCR beta clonotypes (HLA-C-restricted and CMV-specific).

TCRdb re-analysed the reads in MiXCR, keeping a single row per CDR3 protein. This table holds fewer than 550,000 distinct CDR3 sequences, around 11% found once. This clonotype was observed many times. What it binds is unknown. The sequenced material came from PBMCs. This clonotype was sampled from a human donor in good health (CMV status not recorded). Some clones in this sample may be carry-over from other donors' samples. This chain connects TRBV28 to TRBJ1-6; D remains unclear. The CDR3 DNA reads TGTGCCAGCAGTACCCCCCTTGAAGCCCCTAATTCACCCCTCCACTTT. It codes for CASSTPLEAPNSPLHF.